These 27 T cell receptor beta chains came from one sample sequenced in a study of CD8+CD57+ T cells in acquired aplastic anemia. Flow cytometry had shown expanded CD8+CD57+ cells in the patients chosen for sequencing. Genomic DNA acted as the template from which TCR beta VDJ combination and CDR3 sequence profiling were carried out. In TCRdb, the reads were re-called with MiXCR into one record per CDR3 protein. The profile shows under 200,000 distinct CDR3 sequences, about two thirds of them singletons. Sequencing input: sorted CD4+, CD8+, or CD8+CD57+ T cells (not recorded which) from PBMCs. All receptors derive from a human donor with aplastic anemia.

This chain joins TRBV10-1 and TRBJ2-2; 9 positions match TRBD2. Germline-derived CDR1 and CDR2 are WNHNN and SYGVQD (reference sequence). The CDR3 loop spans 14 amino acids. V shed 4 bases and J 7 bases; nucleotides not matched to a gene: 4. The CDR3 DNA is TGCGCCAGCAGTGCGCTAGCGGGGAACGGGGAGCTGTTTTTT. Translated: CASSALAGNGELFF.

This clonotype was seen only a few times. Compared with germline, one end of the junction differs, possibly owing to a read error. V gene TRBV7-7 combines with J gene TRBJ2-2; D is perhaps TRBD1 (6 bases). Looked up from germline, CDR1 is SSHAT and CDR2 is FNYEAQ (reference sequence). CDR3 length equals 15 residues. The CDR3 bases are TGTGCTAGCAGCTTAGGCAGGGGATACACCGGGGAGCTGTTTTTT. This translates into CASSLGRGYTGELFF.

The chain has TRBV24-1 and TRBJ2-1, with no clear D. CDR3 length: 14 residues. Trimming took 3 bases from V and 2 from J, leaving 7 bases between them. In germline, CDR1 is KGHDR, CDR2 SFDVKD. The CDR3 spells CATSDQRTYNEQFF. CDR3 coding DNA: TGTGCCACCAGTGATCAGCGCACCTACAATGAGCAGTTCTTC.

This clonotype was counted only a few times. CDR3 in amino acids: CASTDPRRGEQYF. CDR3 DNA: TGTGCCAGCACCGACCCCCGCCGGGGCGAGCAGTACTTC. This chain joins TRBV6-5 and TRBJ2-7, with a possible D match to TRBD2 (5 bases). Germline assignment: CDR1 MNHEY and CDR2 SVGAGI. Between the trimmed V and J ends, which lost 7 bases and 6 bases, there was a span of 16 bases. The length of the CDR3 is 13 residues.

As regards this clonotype: One junction end does not reproduce the germline sequence, and a read error may be involved. The chain uses TRBV25-1 and TRBJ1-1; possibly TRBD1 for D (5 bases). This CDR3 is built from 15 residues. The germline gives CDR1 MGHDK, CDR2 SYGVNS. DNA of the CDR3: TGTGCCAGCAGCGAAGGGGCTTCAATGAACACTGAAGCTCTCTTT. Translated, it gives CASSEGASMNTEALF.

The V call is TRBV7-9, the J call TRBJ1-1, with D perhaps TRBD1 (6 bases). The length of the CDR3 is 16 residues. The germline CDR1 and CDR2 sequences are SEHNR and FQNEAQ (reference sequence). The V end lost 4 bases, the J end lost 4 bases, and 19 bases lay between the germline ends. The CDR3: CASSSPGRGQITEAFF. The CDR3 coding sequence is TGTGCCAGCAGCTCACCCGGCCGGGGGCAGATCACTGAAGCTTTCTTT.

This clonotype occurred a few times. V is TRBV29-1 and J is TRBJ2-1, with unresolved D. V lost 4 bases, J lost 7 bases, and 8 bases lay in between. Germline V gene lookup returns CDR1 SQVTM and CDR2 ANQGSEA. CDR3 length: 11 residues. This chain's CDR3 is CSVGSENEQFF. CDR3 coding DNA: TGCAGCGTTGGGTCGGAGAATGAGCAGTTCTTC.

The V call is TRBV7-9, the J call TRBJ1-2; 10 nucleotides align to TRBD1. CDR1 SEHNR and CDR2 FQNEAQ come from the germline V gene (reference sequence). V shed 0 bases, J shed 14 bases, and the junction held 9 bases outside the gene matches. The CDR3 has 14 residues. CDR3 bases: TGTGCCAGCAGCTTAGCAGAGGGACAGGGGATTTCTACCTTC. It translates to CASSLAEGQGISTF.

The chain uses TRBV7-9 and TRBJ2-7; 9 nucleotides line up with TRBD1. The V gene's germline CDR1 is SEHNR and CDR2 FQNEAQ (reference sequence). V dropped 1 base and J dropped 5; count of bases not matched to a gene: 6. The CDR3 consists of 15 residues. Here the CDR3 reads CASSLDTGGLDEQYF. CDR3 nucleotide sequence: TGTGCCAGCAGCTTAGATACAGGGGGCCTCGACGAGCAGTACTTC.

This rearrangement joins TRBV7-9 to TRBJ2-2, with D possibly called TRBD1 or TRBD2 (5 bases each). Trimming left V 5 bases short and J 2 bases short, with 12 bases between. Germline lookup yields CDR1 SEHNR and CDR2 FQNEAQ (reference sequence). This CDR3 has 15 amino acids. CDR3 in amino acids: CASSLGGGNTGELFF. The CDR3 region has the DNA TGTGCCAGCAGCCTTGGTGGGGGAAACACCGGGGAGCTGTTTTTT.

By share, this clonotype counts as medium-sized. V usage is TRBV29-1 and J usage is TRBJ2-7; 8 bases map to TRBD2. The CDR3 covers 13 residues. In germline, CDR1 is SQVTM, CDR2 ANQGSEA. The V and J ends lost 6 bases and 6 bases, in that order; junction bases with no gene match: 10. The chain's CDR3 is CSVEPLAGTEQYF. The CDR3 coding sequence is TGCAGCGTCGAACCCCTAGCGGGCACCGAGCAGTACTTC.

This clonotype has a handful of counts. V usage is TRBV7-2 and J usage is TRBJ2-7; a possible D gene is TRBD1 (5 bases). This CDR3 comprises 13 residues. Trimming took 2 bases from V and 7 from J, leaving 12 bases between them. The germline V gene encodes CDR1 SGHTA and CDR2 FQGNSA. CDR3 coding DNA: TGTGCCAGCAGCTTACCAGGGATCGGGGAGCAGTACTTC. It yields the protein CASSLPGIGEQYF.

This sequence joins TRBV20-1 and TRBJ2-3; D gene uncertain. Germline V gives CDR1 DFQATT, CDR2 SNEGSKA (reference sequence). The CDR3 extends over 11 amino acids. V was clipped by 6 bases and J by 2 bases, with 6 bases between them. CDR3 coding DNA: TGCAGTGCCAGCGACACAGATACGCAGTATTTT. Amino acid sequence: CSASDTDTQYF.

The V gene is TRBV6-4, the J gene TRBJ2-1; TRBD1 aligns across 8 bases. V lost 10 bases to trimming and J lost 10 bases; unmatched junction nucleotides: 18. The CDR3 consists of 15 residues. CDR1 and CDR2 (germline): MRHNA, SNTAGT. CDR3 protein: CATSPDRADTGEQFF. CDR3 sequence (DNA): TGTGCCACCAGCCCGGACAGGGCGGACACCGGGGAGCAGTTCTTC.

As regards this clonotype: A much larger clone sits a single nucleotide away, making a read error possible. The J gene is TRBJ2-5, the V gene TRBV12-3 or TRBV12-4; possible D gene TRBD2, 5 bases. The CDR3 runs 12 residues. The CDR3: CASSHLANEQLF. CDR3 nucleotides: TGTGCCAGCAGTCACCTAGCCAATGAGCAGCTCTTC.

V usage is TRBV7-9 and J usage is TRBJ2-5; D is undetermined. With 2 bases removed from V and 5 bases from J, the gap between germline ends came to 6 bases. Germline CDR1 and CDR2: SEHNR and FQNEAQ (reference sequence). The CDR3 covers 12 residues. CDR3: CASSLRVETQYF. CDR3 bases: TGTGCCAGCAGCTTAAGAGTGGAGACCCAGTACTTC. Filled out from reference TRBV7-9 and TRBJ2-5, the complete variable domain reads DTGVSQNPRHKITKRGQNVTFRCDPISEHNRLYWYRQTLGQGPEFLTYFQNEAQLEKSRLLSDRFSAERPKGSFSTLEIQRTEQGDSAMYLCASSLRVETQYFGPGTRLLVL.

V and J are TRBV10-3 and TRBJ1-1; D is unclear. The germline gives CDR1 ENHRY, CDR2 SYGVKD. The V and J ends lost 4 bases and 5 bases respectively, with 8 bases between them. This CDR3 spans 12 amino acids. This CDR3 reads CAISAGRTEAFF. The CDR3 region has the DNA TGTGCCATCAGTGCGGGGAGAACTGAAGCTTTCTTT.

In the case of this clonotype: This is likely a read error, given that the CDR3 carries no conserved phenylalanine or tryptophan at its end. The rearrangement joins TRBV7-2 to TRBJ2-3; 9 bases align to TRBD2. V gave up 5 bases and J gave up 0 bases; unmatched junction bases: 6. Germline V gene lookup returns CDR1 SGHTA and CDR2 FQGNSA. CDR3 length: 16 residues. The chain's CDR3 is CASSRASGTSTDTQYS. The CDR3 region has the DNA TGTGCCAGCAGCAGGGCTAGCGGGACTAGCACAGATACGCAGTATTCT.

A single count supports this clonotype. This chain joins TRBV24-1 and TRBJ2-1, with TRBD2 matching 12 bases. V was clipped by 8 bases and J by 6 bases; unmatched bases: 4. Per the germline V gene, CDR1 is KGHDR and CDR2 is SFDVKD. The CDR3 contains 14 residues. CDR3 in amino acids: CATMTSGRSNEQFF. The CDR3 DNA is TGTGCCACCATGACTAGCGGGAGATCCAATGAGCAGTTCTTC.

The chain carries TRBV5-1 and TRBJ1-5; 7 nucleotides agree with TRBD1. The V gene end was trimmed by 1 base and the J gene end by 7 bases; junction bases not matched to a gene: 5. Germline V gene lookup returns CDR1 SGHRS and CDR2 YFSETQ. The CDR3 is 14 residues long. In DNA form, the CDR3 reads TGCGCCAGCAGCTTGAGAGGGGGCGAGCAGCCCCAGCATTTT. As protein: CASSLRGGEQPQHF.

There are many counts of this clonotype. This chain links TRBV10-3 with TRBJ2-1, with D uncertain. Trimming left V 3 bases short and J 4 bases short, with 13 bases between. The CDR3 has 15 residues. Germline V CDR1 and CDR2: ENHRY, SYGVKD. CDR3 coding DNA: TGTGCCATCAGTGAAGTGGGTAGTAGGTACAATGAGCAGTTCTTC. Encoded protein: CAISEVGSRYNEQFF.

The chain recombines TRBV7-9 with TRBJ2-1, with D hard to call. The CDR3 runs to 15 residues. CDR1 SEHNR and CDR2 FQNEAQ come from the germline V gene (reference sequence). V was trimmed by 1 base and J by 6 bases, leaving 13 bases between them. The CDR3 loop reads CASSLGWLDGNEQFF. The CDR3 region has the DNA TGTGCCAGCAGCTTAGGTTGGCTCGATGGCAATGAGCAGTTCTTC.

This clonotype appeared many times. J is TRBJ2-7 and V is TRBV6-1, with D perhaps matching TRBD1 (7 bases). V dropped 1 base and J dropped 0 bases, with 13 bases sitting between them. CDR1 is MNHNS, CDR2 SASEGT, per germline. The CDR3 runs 16 residues. The DNA for the CDR3 is TGTGCCAGCAGTGAAGGATCGGGGGACAGCTCCTACGAGCAGTACTTC. This translates into CASSEGSGDSSYEQYF.

V usage is TRBV19 and J usage is TRBJ2-7; possibly TRBD1 for D (6 bases). The V and J ends lost 8 bases and 6 bases respectively, with 20 bases between them. Germline lookup yields CDR1 LNHDA and CDR2 SQIVND (reference sequence). CDR3 length: 14 residues. CDR3 amino acids: CASARTASLREQYF. CDR3 nucleotides: TGTGCCAGTGCCCGGACAGCCTCCCTCCGCGAGCAGTACTTC.

By its share, this clonotype is medium-sized. The rearrangement joins TRBV6-1 to TRBJ1-3, with D tentatively TRBD1 (5 bases). V was cut by 6 bases and J by 1 base, with 16 bases left in between. Germline V gives CDR1 MNHNS, CDR2 SASEGT. The CDR3 has 16 residues. The DNA for the CDR3 is TGTGCCAGCAGGTTTTCGGACACCACATCTGGAAACACCATATATTTT. As protein: CASRFSDTTSGNTIYF.

This clonotype has a single count. The V gene is TRBV7-9, the J gene TRBJ2-3, with a tentative D call TRBD2 (6 bases). Germline lookup yields CDR1 SEHNR and CDR2 FQNEAQ (reference sequence). V was pared by 3 bases and J by 1 base, with 8 bases between. The CDR3 has 14 residues. The chain's CDR3 is CASSLVAGTDTQYF. The CDR3 DNA reads TGTGCCAGCAGCTTGGTAGCGGGCACAGATACGCAGTATTTT. Combining the CDR3 with reference TRBV7-9 and TRBJ2-3 gives the whole variable domain DTGVSQNPRHKITKRGQNVTFRCDPISEHNRLYWYRQTLGQGPEFLTYFQNEAQLEKSRLLSDRFSAERPKGSFSTLEIQRTEQGDSAMYLCASSLVAGTDTQYFGPGTRLTVL.

The V gene is TRBV2, the J gene TRBJ2-3; 7 bases match TRBD1. The CDR3 sequence is 15 residues long. Losses at the gene ends were 6 bases for V and 2 bases for J; bases not matched to a gene: 8. From germline, CDR1 is SNHLY and CDR2 FYNNEI. DNA of the CDR3: TGTGCCAGCAGGAAAACAGGGGACCACACAGATACGCAGTATTTT. Encoded protein: CASRKTGDHTDTQYF.